The present entry profiles one TCR beta chain with its context. This entry is derived from a study of T cell changes during pregnancy in multiple sclerosis. Here immunoSEQ multiplex PCR was the method, and the copy in TCRdb shows in-frame clones only, minus some. The table lists approximately 100,000 clones, approximately 92% of them singletons. The germline V gene encodes CDR1 SGHNT and CDR2 YYREEE (reference sequence). The CDR3 loop spans 14 amino acids. The junction had 5 bases not matched to a gene; V was cut back by 3 bases and J by 4 bases. Sequenced here: peripheral blood, sampled in the first trimester of pregnancy. The chain carries TRBV5-4 and TRBJ1-1; 8 bases align to TRBD1. The clonotype was recovered from a female donor with multiple sclerosis, enrolled in a pregnancy study. This CDR3 is CASSWGTGGTEAFF. CDR3 bases: TGTGCCAGCAGCTGGGGTACAGGGGGCACTGAAGCTTTCTTT.